The rows below give T cell receptor beta chains drawn from one sample of a study of cytomegalovirus exposure and HLA in healthy donors. This table comes from immunoSEQ multiplex PCR, and its TCRdb copy is limited to in-frame clones, with some not included. In the table there are under 200,000 clones, approximately 78% of which are singletons. The specimen was PBMCs. The receptors here all came from a woman between 18 and 29 years old in good health and CMV-seronegative. The CDR3 runs from the conserved cysteine through the conserved F or W. A D gene is named only where the DNA matches it firmly. Where a row states a size, it is once, few, many or the class of an expanded clone; other rows omit it.

clone_size j_call d_call v_call cdr3_nt cdr3_aa
NA TRBJ1-1 TRBD1 TRBV27 TGTGCCAGCAGGCGCAAGGGACAGGGAAACACTGAAGCTTTCTTT CASRRKGQGNTEAFF
NA TRBJ2-5 TRBD2 TRBV5-4 TGTGCCAGCAGCCTGGGGGGGGTCCAAGAGACCCAGTACTTC CASSLGGVQETQYF
NA TRBJ2-1 TRBD1 TRBV27 TGTGCCAGCAGTCCCCCAGGGACAGGGGGATTCAATGAGCAGTTCTTC CASSPPGTGGFNEQFF
NA TRBJ2-1 TRBD2 TRBV28 TGTGCCAGCACCCTCGCGGGAGCCTGGGGTGAGCAGTTCTTC CASTLAGAWGEQFF
NA TRBJ2-5 TRBD2 TRBV6-1 TGTGCCAGCAGTGGGGGTCCCCTGGGAGCGGGGTCGGAGACCCAGTACTTC CASSGGPLGAGSETQYF
NA TRBJ1-5 NA TRBV27 TGTGCCAGCAGTTTCATGGGGGCGAATCAGCCCCAGCATTTT CASSFMGANQPQHF
NA TRBJ2-3 TRBD1 TRBV30 TGTGCCTGGAGTGTTGACAGGGTGAGCACAGATACGCAGTATTTT CAWSVDRVSTDTQYF
NA TRBJ2-1 TRBD2 TRBV9 TGTGCCAGCAGCGTACTAGCGGGGAACAATGAGCAGTTCTTC CASSVLAGNNEQFF
NA TRBJ2-7 TRBD1 TRBV5-1 TGCGCCAGCAGCTTGGGTGGAATGACAGGGGCCTACGAGCAGTACTTC CASSLGGMTGAYEQYF
NA TRBJ2-3 TRBD1 TRBV5-1 TGCGCCAGCAGCTTCCCGGGACAGGGGCACAAAGGCACAGATACGCAGTATTTT CASSFPGQGHKGTDTQYF
NA TRBJ2-7 TRBD1 TRBV19 TGTGCCAGTAGTATAGCAAGGACAGGGAACGAGCAGTACTTC CASSIARTGNEQYF
NA TRBJ2-5 TRBD2 TRBV7-9 TGTGCCAGCAGCTTCGGACTAGCGGGGGCCCAAGAGACCCAGTACTTC CASSFGLAGAQETQYF
NA TRBJ2-7 TRBD1 TRBV7-9 TGTGCCAGCAGCTTAGCTGGACAGGGGGGGACCTACGAGCAGTACTTC CASSLAGQGGTYEQYF
few TRBJ1-2 NA TRBV28 TGTGCCAGCAGTCCCCCGGCAGCGAATGGCTACACCTTC CASSPPAANGYTF
NA TRBJ2-7 TRBD1 TRBV5-1 TGCGCCAGCAGCTTGTTGGACAGGGGAGACGAGCAGTACTTC CASSLLDRGDEQYF
NA TRBJ2-1 TRBD2 TRBV27 TGTGCCAGCAGTTTATCGGCGACTAGCGGGAGCGATGAGCAGTTCTTC CASSLSATSGSDEQFF
NA TRBJ2-7 NA TRBV11-2 TGTGCCAGCAGCTTAAGTATTTCCGCGGGGGCGATCTACGAGCAGTACTTC CASSLSISAGAIYEQYF
NA TRBJ1-2 NA TRBV18 TGTGCCAGCTCCCTTGACACAGGGAGCAACTATGGCTACACCTTC CASSLDTGSNYGYTF
NA TRBJ2-7 TRBD2 TRBV6-6 TGTGCCAGCAGGGGGTTGACTAGCGGGGGGGCTTACGAGCAGTACTTC CASRGLTSGGAYEQYF
once TRBJ2-3 TRBD1 TRBV4-2 TGTGCCAGCAGCCAAGAAGGGACAGGGGTTACAGATACGCAGTATTTT CASSQEGTGVTDTQYF
NA TRBJ2-5 TRBD2 TRBV7-2 TGTGCCAGCAGCTTAGTGGCTAGCGGGGGGGCCGGCCAAGAGACCCAGTACTTC CASSLVASGGAGQETQYF
few TRBJ1-5 NA TRBV4-1 TGCGCCAGCAGCCAAGAGGGGCAAACGATGGGGCAGCCCCAGCATTTT CASSQEGQTMGQPQHF
NA TRBJ1-1 TRBD1 TRBV19 TGTGCCAGTAGTCCAGGGACAGGGGTCAAGGACACTGAAGCTTTCTTT CASSPGTGVKDTEAFF
NA TRBJ1-1 TRBD1 TRBV5-1 TGCGCCAGCCAACAGGGGGCATCGAACACTGAAGCTTTCTTT CASQQGASNTEAFF
NA TRBJ2-4 TRBD2 TRBV5-1 TGCGCCAGCAGCTTGGTTGGGACTAGCGGGAGAAACATTCAGTACTTC CASSLVGTSGRNIQYF
few TRBJ2-7 TRBD2 TRBV5-1 TGCGCCAGCAGCTTTGAACTAGCGGGAGCCTACGAGCAGTACTTC CASSFELAGAYEQYF
once TRBJ2-5 NA TRBV7-9 TGTTCCAGCAGGACTGTTAAAGAGACCCAGTACTTC CSSRTVKETQYF
NA TRBJ2-7 NA TRBV6-5 TGTGCCAGCAGTTACTCGCCCACTAGGGCCTACGAGCAGTACTTC CASSYSPTRAYEQYF
once TRBJ2-2 NA TRBV15 TGTGCCACCAGCAGAGCCAGGGGGGTGGACACCGGGGAGCTGTTTTTT CATSRARGVDTGELFF
NA TRBJ1-2 TRBD1 TRBV13 TGTGCCAGCAGCTCGGAAGGGACAGGGGATGGCTACACCTTC CASSSEGTGDGYTF
NA TRBJ2-7 NA TRBV6-6 TGTGCCAGCAGCCACAACTCCTACGAGCAGTACTTC CASSHNSYEQYF
NA TRBJ2-1 TRBD2 TRBV6-1 TGTGCCAGCAGTGAATCGTCTGGACTAGCGGAAGAGCAGTTCTTC CASSESSGLAEEQFF
NA TRBJ1-2 NA TRBV4-2 TGTGCCAGCAGCCAAGATCCGTTGAGTGGCTACACCTTC CASSQDPLSGYTF
NA TRBJ2-3 TRBD1 TRBV2 TGTGCCAGCAGTGGGGGGACAGGCATAGATACGCAGTATTTT CASSGGTGIDTQYF
NA TRBJ1-1 TRBD1 TRBV2 TGTGCCAGCAGTGAAAGGCCGGGACAGGGGACGTACACTGAAGCTTTCTTT CASSERPGQGTYTEAFF
NA TRBJ1-2 TRBD1 TRBV6-1 TGTGCCAGCTCACCAAGGGACAGGGATGGCTACACCTTC CASSPRDRDGYTF
NA TRBJ1-2 NA TRBV19 TGTGCCAGTAGTATACCCCCTCACAGGGACGGCTACACCTTC CASSIPPHRDGYTF
NA TRBJ2-5 NA TRBV5-1 TGCGCCAGCAGCGCGAACCAAGAGACCCAGTACTTC CASSANQETQYF
once TRBJ1-1 TRBD1 TRBV10-3 TGTGCCATCAGCCGGACAGGGGGCCCCGAAGCTTTCTTT CAISRTGGPEAFF
few TRBJ1-4 TRBD1 TRBV2 TGTGCCAGCAGTGATGGGGGACAGCGTAATGAAAAACTGTTTTTT CASSDGGQRNEKLFF
NA TRBJ1-1 TRBD1 TRBV28 TGTGCCAGCAGTTCCCGACAAGGGGGCCGGACTGAAGCTTTCTTT CASSSRQGGRTEAFF
NA TRBJ2-7 NA TRBV6-6 TGTGCCAGCAGCCCGTATGACTTGCCCTCCTACGAGCAGTACTTC CASSPYDLPSYEQYF
NA TRBJ2-1 TRBD2 TRBV19 TGTGCCAGTAGCCCACCCTTAGCGGGAGGATATGAGCAGTTCTTC CASSPPLAGGYEQFF
once TRBJ2-3 TRBD2 TRBV7-3 TGTGCCAGCAGCTTTTTCGGGCTAGCGGGAGGCGCAGATACGCAGTATTTT CASSFFGLAGGADTQYF
NA TRBJ2-7 TRBD1 TRBV19 TGTGCCACAAAGGCTGGACAGGGGGCCTACGAGCAGTACTTC CATKAGQGAYEQYF
NA TRBJ2-3 NA TRBV6-5 TGTGCCAGCAGTTACTCGATTGTGGAGGGAGATACGCAGTATTTT CASSYSIVEGDTQYF
NA TRBJ2-7 NA TRBV27 TGTGCCAGCAGTTTCCCTGGCAGGGAGGTCCTGGGTGAGCAGTACTTC CASSFPGREVLGEQYF
NA TRBJ1-2 TRBD1 TRBV6-5 TGTGCCAGCAGTTACAGGGGGCTTAAGTATGGCTACACCTTC CASSYRGLKYGYTF
NA TRBJ1-2 TRBD1 TRBV27 TGTGCCAGCGGATCGTTCCGGGACAGGGGACTTGGCTACACCTTC CASGSFRDRGLGYTF
NA TRBJ2-1 TRBD2 TRBV27 TGTGCCAGCAGTTTTCAGGGACTAGCATCCGAGCAGTTCTTC CASSFQGLASEQFF
NA TRBJ2-2 TRBD1 TRBV18 TGTGCCAGCTCACCTAATCAGGGGGACACCGGGGAGCTGTTTTTT CASSPNQGDTGELFF
few TRBJ2-3 TRBD2 TRBV29-1 TGCAGCGTGGAAGGGAGGGAAGCCGAGTGGGGATCAGATACGCAGTATTTT CSVEGREAEWGSDTQYF
NA TRBJ2-4 TRBD1 TRBV5-4 TGTGCCAGCAGCGGCCGGGACAGCAAAAACATTCAGTACTTC CASSGRDSKNIQYF
NA TRBJ2-5 NA TRBV11-3 TGTGCCAGCAGCCCTGGGCTGGGCAGGCCCGAGACCCAGTACTTC CASSPGLGRPETQYF